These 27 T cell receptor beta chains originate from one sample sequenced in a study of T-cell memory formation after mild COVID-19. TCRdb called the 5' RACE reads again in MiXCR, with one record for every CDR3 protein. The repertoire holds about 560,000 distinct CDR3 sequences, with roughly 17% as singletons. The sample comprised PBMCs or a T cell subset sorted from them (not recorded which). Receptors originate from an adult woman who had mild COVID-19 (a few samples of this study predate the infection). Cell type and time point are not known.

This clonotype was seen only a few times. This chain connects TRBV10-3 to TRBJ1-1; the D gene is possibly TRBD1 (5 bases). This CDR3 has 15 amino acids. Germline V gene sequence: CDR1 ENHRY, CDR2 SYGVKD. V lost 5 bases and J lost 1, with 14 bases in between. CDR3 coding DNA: TGTGCCATCAGTATACTCGGGGGAGGGAACACTGAAGCTTTCTTT. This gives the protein CAISILGGGNTEAFF.

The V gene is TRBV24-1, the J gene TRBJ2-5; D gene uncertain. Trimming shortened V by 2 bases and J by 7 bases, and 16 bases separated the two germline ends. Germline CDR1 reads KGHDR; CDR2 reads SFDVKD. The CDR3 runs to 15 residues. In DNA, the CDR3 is TGTGCCACCAGTGATTCTGGCCTAATGAAAAGGACCCAGTACTTC. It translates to CATSDSGLMKRTQYF.

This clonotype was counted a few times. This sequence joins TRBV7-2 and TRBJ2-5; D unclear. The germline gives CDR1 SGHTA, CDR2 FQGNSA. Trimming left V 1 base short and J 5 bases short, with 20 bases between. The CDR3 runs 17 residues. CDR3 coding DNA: TGTGCCAGCAGCTTAGGGCCCCGACCCACCCGAATGGAGACCCAGTACTTC. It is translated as CASSLGPRPTRMETQYF.

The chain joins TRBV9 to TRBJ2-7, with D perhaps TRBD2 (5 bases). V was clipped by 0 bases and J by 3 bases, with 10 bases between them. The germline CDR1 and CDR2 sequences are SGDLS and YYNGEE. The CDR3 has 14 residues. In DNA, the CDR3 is TGTGCCAGCAGCGTAGATCTGGGAGTCTACGAGCAGTACTTC. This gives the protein CASSVDLGVYEQYF.

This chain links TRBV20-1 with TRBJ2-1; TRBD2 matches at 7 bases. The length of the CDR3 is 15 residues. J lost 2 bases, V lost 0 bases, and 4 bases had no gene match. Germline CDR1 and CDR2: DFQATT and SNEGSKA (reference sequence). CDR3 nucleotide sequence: TGCAGTGCTAGAGACGTTGCGGGGGCCTACAATGAGCAGTTCTTC. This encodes CSARDVAGAYNEQFF.

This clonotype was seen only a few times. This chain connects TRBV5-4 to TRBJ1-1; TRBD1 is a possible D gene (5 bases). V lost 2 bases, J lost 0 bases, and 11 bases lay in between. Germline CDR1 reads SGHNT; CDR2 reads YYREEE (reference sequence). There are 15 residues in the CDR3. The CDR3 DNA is TGTGCCAGCAGCTTCGAACAGGACATGAACACTGAAGCTTTCTTT. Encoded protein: CASSFEQDMNTEAFF.

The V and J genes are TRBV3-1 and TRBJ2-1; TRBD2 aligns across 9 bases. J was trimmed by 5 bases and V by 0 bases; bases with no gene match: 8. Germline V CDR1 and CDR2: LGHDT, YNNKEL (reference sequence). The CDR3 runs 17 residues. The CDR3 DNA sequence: TGTGCCAGCAGCCAAGATTATCTAGCGGGGCGTAACAATGAGCAGTTCTTC. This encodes CASSQDYLAGRNNEQFF.

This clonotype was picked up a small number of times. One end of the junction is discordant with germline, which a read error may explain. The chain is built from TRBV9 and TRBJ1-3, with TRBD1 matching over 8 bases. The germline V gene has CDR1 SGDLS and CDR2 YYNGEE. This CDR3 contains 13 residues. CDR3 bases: TGTGCCAGCAGCGTCACAGGGGGGGACACCTTATATTTT. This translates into CASSVTGGDTLYF.

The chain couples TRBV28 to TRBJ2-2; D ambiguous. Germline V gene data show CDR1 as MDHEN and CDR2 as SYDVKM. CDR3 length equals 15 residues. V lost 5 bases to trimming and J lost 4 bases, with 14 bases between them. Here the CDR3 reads CASSPAFWGTGELFF. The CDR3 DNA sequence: TGTGCCAGCAGTCCCGCTTTTTGGGGCACCGGGGAGCTGTTTTTT. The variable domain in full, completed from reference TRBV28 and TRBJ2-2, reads DVKVTQSSRYLVKRTGEKVFLECVQDMDHENMFWYRQDPGLGLRLIYFSYDVKMKEKGDIPEGYSVSREKKERFSLILESASTNQTSMYLCASSPAFWGTGELFFGEGSRLTVL.

The CDR3 protein is CASSQSTSAYNEQFF. DNA of the CDR3: TGCGCCAGCAGCCAATCGACTAGCGCCTACAATGAGCAGTTCTTC. V gene TRBV4-3 combines with J gene TRBJ2-1; 8 nucleotides align to TRBD2. The CDR3 consists of 15 residues. The J segment lost 2 bases and the V segment lost 2 bases, leaving 2 bases of the junction unmatched. Germline V gene sequence: CDR1 LGHNA, CDR2 YSLEER.

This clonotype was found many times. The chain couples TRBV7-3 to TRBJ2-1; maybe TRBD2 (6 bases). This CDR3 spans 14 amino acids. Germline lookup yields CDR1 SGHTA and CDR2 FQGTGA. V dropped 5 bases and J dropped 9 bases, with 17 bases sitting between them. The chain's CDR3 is CASSDGTPLGEQFF. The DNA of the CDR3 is TGTGCCAGCAGCGACGGGACTCCCCTAGGTGAGCAGTTCTTC. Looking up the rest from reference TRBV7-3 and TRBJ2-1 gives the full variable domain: GAGVSQTPSNKVTEKGKYVELRCDPISGHTALYWYRQSLGQGPEFLIYFQGTGAADDSGLPNDRFFAVRPEGSVSTLKIQRTERGDSAVYLCASSDGTPLGEQFFGPGTRLTVL.

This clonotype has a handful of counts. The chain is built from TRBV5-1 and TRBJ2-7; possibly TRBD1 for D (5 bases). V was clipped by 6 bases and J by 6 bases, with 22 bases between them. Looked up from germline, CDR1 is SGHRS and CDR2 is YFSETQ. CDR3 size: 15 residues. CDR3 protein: CASMGLTPATPEQYF. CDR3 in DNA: TGCGCCAGCATGGGGCTGACCCCTGCAACGCCCGAGCAGTACTTC.

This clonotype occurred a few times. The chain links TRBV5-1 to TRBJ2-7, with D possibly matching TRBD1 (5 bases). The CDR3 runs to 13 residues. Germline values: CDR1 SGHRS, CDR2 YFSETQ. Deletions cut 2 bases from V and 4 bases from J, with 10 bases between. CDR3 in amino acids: CASSFDSLYEQYF. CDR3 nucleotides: TGCGCCAGCAGCTTCGACAGTTTATACGAGCAGTACTTC.

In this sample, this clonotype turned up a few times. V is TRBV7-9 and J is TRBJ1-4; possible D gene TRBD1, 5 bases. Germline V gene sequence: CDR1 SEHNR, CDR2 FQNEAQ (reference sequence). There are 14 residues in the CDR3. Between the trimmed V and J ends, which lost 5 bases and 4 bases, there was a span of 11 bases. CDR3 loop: CASSPDSSNEKLFF. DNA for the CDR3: TGTGCCAGCAGCCCTGACAGTAGTAATGAAAAACTGTTTTTT. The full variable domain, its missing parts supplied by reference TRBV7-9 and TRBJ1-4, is DTGVSQNPRHKITKRGQNVTFRCDPISEHNRLYWYRQTLGQGPEFLTYFQNEAQLEKSRLLSDRFSAERPKGSFSTLEIQRTEQGDSAMYLCASSPDSSNEKLFFGSGTQLSVL.

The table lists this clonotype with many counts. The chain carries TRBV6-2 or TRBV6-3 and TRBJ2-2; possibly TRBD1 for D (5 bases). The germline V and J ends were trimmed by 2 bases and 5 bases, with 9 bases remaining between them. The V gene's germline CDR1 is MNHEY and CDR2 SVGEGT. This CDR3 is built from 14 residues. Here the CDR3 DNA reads TGTGCCAGCAGTTACGGGGCAGAGACCGGGGAGCTGTTTTTT. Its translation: CASSYGAETGELFF.

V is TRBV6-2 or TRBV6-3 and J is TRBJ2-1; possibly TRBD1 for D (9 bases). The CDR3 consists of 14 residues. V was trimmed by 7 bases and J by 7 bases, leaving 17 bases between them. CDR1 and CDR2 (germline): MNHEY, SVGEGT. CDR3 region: CASIGTGTRNEQFF. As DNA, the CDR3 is TGTGCCAGCATCGGGACAGGGACTAGGAATGAGCAGTTCTTC.

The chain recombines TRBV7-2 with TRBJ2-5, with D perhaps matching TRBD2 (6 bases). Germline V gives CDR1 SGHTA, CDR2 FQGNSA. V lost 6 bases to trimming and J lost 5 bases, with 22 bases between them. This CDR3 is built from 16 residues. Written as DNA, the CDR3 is TGTGCCAGCAGAGGGTTCGCGGGGTGGGGCGGGGAGACCCAGTACTTC. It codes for CASRGFAGWGGETQYF.

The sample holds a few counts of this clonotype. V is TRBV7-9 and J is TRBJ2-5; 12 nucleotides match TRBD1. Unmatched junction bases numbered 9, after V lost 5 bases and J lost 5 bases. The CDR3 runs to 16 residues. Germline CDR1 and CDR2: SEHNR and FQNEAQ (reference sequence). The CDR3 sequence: CASSPGTGGNRETQYF. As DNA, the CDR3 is TGTGCCAGCAGCCCAGGGACAGGGGGCAATAGGGAGACCCAGTACTTC.

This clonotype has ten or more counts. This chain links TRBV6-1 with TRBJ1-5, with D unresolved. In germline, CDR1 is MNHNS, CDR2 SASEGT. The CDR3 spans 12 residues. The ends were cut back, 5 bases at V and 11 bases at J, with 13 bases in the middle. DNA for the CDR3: TGTGCCAGCAGTCCCGGACGGTTGGCCCAGCATTTT. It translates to CASSPGRLAQHF.

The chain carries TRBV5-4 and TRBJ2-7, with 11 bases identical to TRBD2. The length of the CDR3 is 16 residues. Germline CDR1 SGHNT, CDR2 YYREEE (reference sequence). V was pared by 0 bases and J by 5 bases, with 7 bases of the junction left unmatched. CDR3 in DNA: TGTGCCAGCAGCTTGGACCCTAGCGGGAGGTTGAACGAGCAGTACTTC. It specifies CASSLDPSGRLNEQYF.

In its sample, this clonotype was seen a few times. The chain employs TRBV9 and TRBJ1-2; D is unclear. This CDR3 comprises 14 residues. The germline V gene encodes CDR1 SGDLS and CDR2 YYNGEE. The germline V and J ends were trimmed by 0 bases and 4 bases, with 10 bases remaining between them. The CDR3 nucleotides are TGTGCCAGCAGCGTAGATGCGGGCGGCTATGGCTACACCTTC. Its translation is CASSVDAGGYGYTF.

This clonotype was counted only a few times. CDR3 DNA: TGCAGTGCTAGAGGGAGTCGGGGGGTGGTATTCCACACAGATACGCAGTATTTT. Translated, it gives CSARGSRGVVFHTDTQYF. The V gene is TRBV20-1, the J gene TRBJ2-3; 7 nucleotides line up with TRBD2. Trimming took 1 base from V and 2 from J; bases not matched to a gene: 15. CDR3 length equals 18 residues. Germline-derived CDR1 and CDR2 are DFQATT and SNEGSKA (reference sequence).

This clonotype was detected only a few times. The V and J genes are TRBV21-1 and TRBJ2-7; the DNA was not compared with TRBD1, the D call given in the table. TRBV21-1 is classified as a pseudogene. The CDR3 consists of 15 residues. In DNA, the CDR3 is TGTGCCAGCAGCGTCGTAGGGACAGGGGTTTGCGAGCAGTACTTC. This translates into CASSVVGTGVCEQYF.

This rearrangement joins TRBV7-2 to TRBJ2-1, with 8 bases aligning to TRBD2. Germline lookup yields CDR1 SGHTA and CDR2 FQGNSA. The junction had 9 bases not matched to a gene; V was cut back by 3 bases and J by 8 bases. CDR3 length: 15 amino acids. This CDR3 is CASSFPGGPGYEQFF. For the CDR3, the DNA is TGTGCCAGCAGCTTCCCGGGGGGGCCCGGTTATGAGCAGTTCTTC.

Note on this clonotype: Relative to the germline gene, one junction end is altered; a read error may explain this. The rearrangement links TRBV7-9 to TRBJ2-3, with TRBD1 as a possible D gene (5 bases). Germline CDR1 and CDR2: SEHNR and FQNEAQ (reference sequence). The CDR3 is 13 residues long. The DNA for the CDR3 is TGTGCCAGCAGCTTAGCGCTCGACAGCTTGGTTAATTTT. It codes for CASSLALDSLVNF.

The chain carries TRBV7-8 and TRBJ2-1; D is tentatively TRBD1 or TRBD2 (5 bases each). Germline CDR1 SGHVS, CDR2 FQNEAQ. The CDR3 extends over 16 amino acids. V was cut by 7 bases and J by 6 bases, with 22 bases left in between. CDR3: CASTASGTTTPNEQFF. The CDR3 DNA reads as TGTGCCAGCACCGCTTCCGGGACCACCACACCCAATGAGCAGTTCTTC.

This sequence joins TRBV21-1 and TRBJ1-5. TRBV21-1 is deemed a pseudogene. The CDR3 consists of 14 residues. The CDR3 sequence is CASSKGHGNQPQHF. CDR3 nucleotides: TGTGCCAGCAGCAAGGGTCACGGCAATCAGCCCCAGCATTTT.